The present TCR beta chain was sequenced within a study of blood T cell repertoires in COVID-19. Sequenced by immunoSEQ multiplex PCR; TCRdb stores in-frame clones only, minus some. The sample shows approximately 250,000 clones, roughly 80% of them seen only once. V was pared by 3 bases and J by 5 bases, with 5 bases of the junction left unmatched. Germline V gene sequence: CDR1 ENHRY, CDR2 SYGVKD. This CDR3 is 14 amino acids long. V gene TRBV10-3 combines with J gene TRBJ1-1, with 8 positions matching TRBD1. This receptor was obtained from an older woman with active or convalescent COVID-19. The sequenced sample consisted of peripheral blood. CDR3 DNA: TGTGCCATCAGTGACTCTACAGGGGGGACTGAAGCTTTCTTT. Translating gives CAISDSTGGTEAFF.